The 31 T cell receptor beta chains reported below all come from one sample, sequenced in a study of CD8+ T cells in alopecia areata. Reverse transcription of extracted RNA yielded cDNA, which provided the sequencing template. Profiled with immunoSEQ multiplex PCR; TCRdb holds only in-frame clones, not every one. The table shows about 180,000 clones, with roughly 60% occurring only once. The sample consisted of CD4+ T cells sorted from blood, taken at week 0. The receptor source for this set is a human donor with alopecia areata.

V usage is TRBV9 and J usage is TRBJ2-7; the D gene is possibly TRBD2 (5 bases). The germline V gene encodes CDR1 SGDLS and CDR2 YYNGEE. The CDR3 consists of 13 residues. With 4 bases removed from V and 2 bases from J, the gap between germline ends came to 10 bases. The DNA of the CDR3 is TGTGCCAGCAGCCGGGATCTCCCCTACGAGCAGTACTTC. It specifies CASSRDLPYEQYF.

V usage is TRBV7-6 and J usage is TRBJ2-3, with 10 bases that match TRBD2. CDR3 length equals 16 residues. Germline assignment: CDR1 SGHVS and CDR2 FNYEAQ. With V trimmed by 1 base and J by 10 bases, 11 bases remained unmatched. CDR3 DNA: TGTGCCAGCAGCTTAGATCAATCGGGACTAGCGAACGCGCAGTATTTT. Protein product: CASSLDQSGLANAQYF.

The chain joins TRBV7-2 to TRBJ1-6; D is uncertain. The CDR3 runs to 14 residues. Germline V gene lookup returns CDR1 SGHTA and CDR2 FQGNSA. The ends were cut back, 2 bases at V and 3 bases at J, with 5 bases in the middle. In DNA form, the CDR3 reads TGTGCCAGCAGCTTAAGGGACTATAATTCACCCCTCCACTTT. This sequence encodes CASSLRDYNSPLHF.

In this sample, this clone turned up once. The V gene is TRBV7-2, the J gene TRBJ2-7; tentatively, D is TRBD2 (7 bases). V shed 5 bases and J shed 5 bases, with 13 bases lying between them. The CDR3 extends over 13 amino acids. Germline V CDR1 and CDR2: SGHTA, FQGNSA. CDR3 DNA: TGTGCCAGCAGCGCCGGGGGGCGGCACGAGCAGTACTTC. Amino acids: CASSAGGRHEQYF.

The chain joins TRBV4-3 to TRBJ1-2; D is undetermined. The germline CDR1 and CDR2 sequences are LGHNA and YSLEER. The length of the CDR3 is 16 residues. Trimming removed 0 bases from V and 0 bases from J, with 11 bases in between. The CDR3 is CASSQDLPAANYGYTF. The CDR3 region has the DNA TGCGCCAGCAGCCAAGATCTCCCAGCCGCTAACTATGGCTACACCTTC.

The chain employs TRBV6-5 and TRBJ1-5; 7 bases fit TRBD1. The CDR3 is 15 amino acids. Looked up from germline, CDR1 is MNHEY and CDR2 is SVGAGI. The ends lost 5 bases at V and 4 bases at J; junction bases unmatched: 8. The CDR3 region has the DNA TGTGCCAGCAGTCCACCGGGACAGAGTAATCAGCCCCAGCATTTT. Translation gives CASSPPGQSNQPQHF.

A word on this clone: This CDR3 is also generated by other DNA sequences in the sample. J is TRBJ2-3 and V is TRBV29-1, with TRBD2 as a possible D gene (5 bases). This CDR3 contains 10 residues. The germline V gene encodes CDR1 SQVTM and CDR2 ANQGSEA. V was cut by 4 bases and J by 6 bases, with 5 bases left in between. The CDR3 reads CSVGGDTQYF. The CDR3 nucleotides are TGCAGCGTTGGCGGGGATACGCAGTATTTT.

This clone came up a few times. This chain uses TRBV30 with TRBJ1-6; D is undetermined. Germline V gene lookup returns CDR1 GTSNPN and CDR2 SVGIG (reference sequence). Trimming pared 3 bases from V and 4 bases from J, leaving 7 bases between. This CDR3 has 13 amino acids. CDR3 coding DNA: TGTGCCTGGAGCCCCGTGTATAATTCACCCCTCCACTTT. This sequence encodes CAWSPVYNSPLHF.

V usage is TRBV29-1 and J usage is TRBJ2-7; D might be TRBD1 (5 bases). Trimming pared 7 bases from V and 3 bases from J, leaving 10 bases between. Germline CDR1 SQVTM, CDR2 ANQGSEA. The CDR3 covers 11 residues. This CDR3 reads CSGGHLYEQYF. The CDR3, as DNA: TGCAGCGGAGGACATCTCTACGAGCAGTACTTC.

This clone has a handful of counts. The chain's CDR3 is CSVSFSGANVLTF. The CDR3, as DNA: TGCAGCGTTAGTTTTTCTGGGGCCAACGTCCTGACTTTC. The chain couples TRBV29-1 to TRBJ2-6; D is undetermined. The length of the CDR3 is 13 residues. V gave up 5 bases and J gave up 1 base, with 6 bases separating them. CDR1 and CDR2 (germline): SQVTM, ANQGSEA.

The J gene is TRBJ1-2, the V gene TRBV18; 7 nucleotides line up with TRBD1. The germline gives CDR1 KGHSH, CDR2 LQKENI. The CDR3 contains 19 residues. J gave up 4 bases and V 2 bases, and 19 bases lay outside the gene matches. In DNA, the CDR3 is TGTGCCAGCTCACCAGACCCTCCCGACAGGGCTGTCTTTAGCTATGGCTACACCTTC. This codes for CASSPDPPDRAVFSYGYTF. The full variable domain, with the rest looked up from reference TRBV18 and TRBJ1-2, is NAGVMQNPRHLVRRRGQEARLRCSPMKGHSHVYWYRQLPEEGLKFMVYLQKENIIDESGMPKERFSAEFPKEGPSILRIQQVVRGDSAAYFCASSPDPPDRAVFSYGYTFGSGTRLTVV.

This clone was picked up a small number of times. The V and J genes are TRBV7-9 and TRBJ2-1; 7 bases are a match to TRBD1. Germline V CDR1 and CDR2: SEHNR, FQNEAQ (reference sequence). Losses at the gene ends were 5 bases for V and 6 bases for J; bases not matched to a gene: 10. This CDR3 region has 15 residues. DNA for the CDR3: TGTGCCAGCAGCCCCCTGGGACAGCCGATCAATGAGCAGTTCTTC. It is translated as CASSPLGQPINEQFF. The variable domain in full, with the rest retrieved from reference TRBV7-9 and TRBJ2-1, is DTGVSQNPRHKITKRGQNVTFRCDPISEHNRLYWYRQTLGQGPEFLTYFQNEAQLEKSRLLSDRFSAERPKGSFSTLEIQRTEQGDSAMYLCASSPLGQPINEQFFGPGTRLTVL.

The chain has TRBV30 and TRBJ2-4, with 11 bases lining up with TRBD2. From germline, CDR1 is GTSNPN and CDR2 SVGIG (reference sequence). The CDR3 extends over 14 amino acids. The V segment lost 3 bases and the J segment 6 bases; nucleotides outside the gene matches: 4. The DNA of the CDR3 is TGTGCCTGGAGCCTTAGCGGGGGGGCAAACATTCAGTACTTC. Its protein product is CAWSLSGGANIQYF.

This rearrangement joins TRBV30 to TRBJ1-2; no firm D call. The CDR3 is 13 residues long. CDR1 is GTSNPN, CDR2 SVGIG, per germline (reference sequence). The ends were cut back, 1 base at V and 7 bases at J, with 13 bases in the middle. CDR3 amino acids: CAWSGTPEGGYTF. In nucleotides, the CDR3 is TGTGCCTGGAGTGGGACCCCGGAGGGTGGCTACACCTTC.

This clone has at least ten counts. This chain uses TRBV11-3 with TRBJ2-2; no clear D. Germline V gene sequence: CDR1 SGHNT, CDR2 YENEEA. The CDR3 extends over 16 amino acids. Trimming removed 1 base at V and 0 bases at J, with 9 bases between. CDR3 residues: CASSLVSDTNTGELFF. DNA for the CDR3: TGTGCCAGCAGCTTAGTATCGGATACGAACACCGGGGAGCTGTTTTTT. Together with reference TRBV11-3 and TRBJ2-2, the CDR3 gives the full variable domain: EAGVVQSPRYKIIEKKQPVAFWCNPISGHNTLYWYLQNLGQGPELLIRYENEEAVDDSQLPKDRFSAERLKGVDSTLKIQPAELGDSAVYLCASSLVSDTNTGELFFGEGSRLTVL.

The rearrangement links TRBV29-1 to TRBJ2-2; 10 bases agree with TRBD2. The CDR3 has 13 amino acids. CDR1 is SQVTM and CDR2 is ANQGSEA in the germline V gene. V dropped 7 bases and J dropped 6; count of bases not matched to a gene: 5. CDR3 bases: TGCAGCGGAAGCGGGGGGGCCTCCGGGGAGCTGTTTTTT. It is translated as CSGSGGASGELFF.

This clone was detected only a few times. The chain is built from TRBV29-1 and TRBJ2-3; a possible D gene is TRBD2 (5 bases). The germline V and J ends were trimmed by 5 bases and 4 bases, with 13 bases remaining between them. The CDR3 is 13 amino acids. CDR1 SQVTM and CDR2 ANQGSEA come from the germline V gene. The CDR3 DNA follows: TGCAGCGTTCAAGTCCTAGCAGCAGATACGCAGTATTTT. It codes for CSVQVLAADTQYF.

J is TRBJ1-6 and V is TRBV30; 7 bases match TRBD1. J lost 5 bases, V lost 7 bases, and 2 bases had no gene match. This CDR3 contains 12 residues. The germline V gene has CDR1 GTSNPN and CDR2 SVGIG (reference sequence). The CDR3 region is CAFGTDNSPLHF. The DNA for the CDR3 is TGTGCCTTTGGGACAGATAATTCACCCCTCCACTTT.

This chain joins TRBV27 and TRBJ2-5, with D hard to call. V was pared by 4 bases and J by 3 bases, with 3 bases between. The germline gives CDR1 MNHEY, CDR2 SMNVEV (reference sequence). CDR3 size: 11 residues. The CDR3 DNA is TGTGCCAGCAGTTCCAAAGAGACCCAGTACTTC. Encoded protein: CASSSKETQYF.

The chain has TRBV29-1 and TRBJ1-2; D not certain. With 2 bases removed from V and 5 bases from J, the gap between germline ends came to 9 bases. CDR3 length: 12 amino acids. Germline loops: CDR1 SQVTM, CDR2 ANQGSEA. CDR3 sequence (DNA): TGCAGCGTTGAAAAGACCGCGTATGGCTACACCTTC. This sequence encodes CSVEKTAYGYTF. Using reference TRBV29-1 and TRBJ1-2 for the parts outside the CDR3, the full variable domain is SAVISQKPSRDICQRGTSLTIQCQVDSQVTMMFWYRQQPGQSLTLIATANQGSEATYESGFVIDKFPISRPNLTFSTLTVSNMSPEDSSIYLCSVEKTAYGYTFGSGTRLTVV.

The rearrangement uses TRBV29-1 and TRBJ2-1, with TRBD1 matching 8 bases. CDR3 length: 16 residues. CDR1 and CDR2 (germline): SQVTM, ANQGSEA. The junction had 9 bases not matched to a gene; V was cut back by 1 base and J by 4 bases. The CDR3: CSVEAARDRTYNEQFF. CDR3 in DNA: TGCAGCGTTGAAGCTGCCCGGGACAGGACGTACAATGAGCAGTTCTTC.

This clone has a handful of counts. The V and J genes are TRBV29-1 and TRBJ1-1; D possibly corresponds to TRBD1 (5 bases). V was shortened by 3 bases and J by 0 bases, with 8 bases between the two germline ends. This CDR3 is built from 13 residues. The V gene's germline CDR1 is SQVTM and CDR2 ANQGSEA. Written as DNA, the CDR3 is TGCAGCGTTGATGACAGAATGAACACTGAAGCTTTCTTT. This encodes CSVDDRMNTEAFF.

This chain links TRBV29-1 with TRBJ2-7; tentative D call: TRBD1 (6 bases). The CDR3 covers 12 residues. Trimming removed 4 bases from V and 6 bases from J, with 13 bases in between. The germline V gene has CDR1 SQVTM and CDR2 ANQGSEA. The CDR3 reads CSVAKGVAEQYF. DNA for the CDR3: TGCAGCGTTGCAAAGGGGGTGGCCGAGCAGTACTTC.

This clone was seen many times. The chain combines TRBV7-8 with TRBJ2-7; D is possibly TRBD1 (5 bases). The germline V gene has CDR1 SGHVS and CDR2 FQNEAQ. Trimming shortened V by 1 base and J by 5 bases, and 9 bases separated the two germline ends. The CDR3 runs 13 residues. The CDR3 reads CASSLVQGHEQYF. The CDR3 nucleotides are TGTGCCAGCAGCTTAGTGCAGGGCCACGAGCAGTACTTC. The full variable domain, rest sourced from reference TRBV7-8 and TRBJ2-7, is GAGVSQSPRYKVAKRGQDVALRCDPISGHVSLFWYQQALGQGPEFLTYFQNEAQLDKSGLPSDRFFAERPEGSVSTLKIQRTQQEDSAVYLCASSLVQGHEQYFGPGTRLTVT.

The rearrangement links TRBV30 to TRBJ1-6; 9 bases match TRBD1. The germline V gene encodes CDR1 GTSNPN and CDR2 SVGIG (reference sequence). J gave up 7 bases and V 5 bases, and 9 bases lay outside the gene matches. This CDR3 region has 15 residues. Here the CDR3 DNA reads TGTGCCTGGGCGTCGGGACAGGGTGTAAATTCACCCCTCCACTTT. Protein: CAWASGQGVNSPLHF.

The CDR3 bases are TGTGCCAGCAGCCGGCGTCCGGGACAGGGGCATGGCTACACCTTC. Encoded protein: CASSRRPGQGHGYTF. V and J are TRBV7-2 and TRBJ1-2; TRBD1 agrees at 10 bases. Germline V gene lookup returns CDR1 SGHTA and CDR2 FQGNSA. This CDR3 has 15 residues. Trimming at V came to 5 bases and at J to 6 bases, leaving 9 bases not matched to a gene. The full variable domain, in which reference TRBV7-2 and TRBJ1-2 provide the parts outside the CDR3, is GAGVSQSPSNKVTEKGKDVELRCDPISGHTALYWYRQSLGQGLEFLIYFQGNSAPDKSGLPSDRFSAERTGGSVSTLTIQRTQQEDSAVYLCASSRRPGQGHGYTFGSGTRLTVV.

This clone was detected only once. This chain joins TRBV29-1 and TRBJ1-2; D unresolved. V was clipped by 6 bases and J by 0 bases, with 8 bases between them. Germline-derived CDR1 and CDR2 are SQVTM and ANQGSEA. The CDR3 spans 12 residues. Written as DNA, the CDR3 is TGCAGCGTCACGACTACTAACTATGGCTACACCTTC. It encodes CSVTTTNYGYTF.

The chain couples TRBV27 to TRBJ1-6; no definite D call. The CDR3 length is 14 residues. CDR1 and CDR2 from the germline V gene are MNHEY and SMNVEV (reference sequence). V dropped 3 bases and J dropped 8 bases, with 11 bases sitting between them. CDR3 protein: CASSLGRGDSPLHF. CDR3 sequence (DNA): TGTGCCAGCAGTTTGGGCAGAGGAGATTCACCCCTCCACTTT.

This clone has more than one count but fewer than ten. The rearrangement links TRBV13 to TRBJ2-7; the match to TRBD2 covers 8 bases. In germline, CDR1 is PRHDT, CDR2 FYEKMQ (reference sequence). The CDR3 runs to 15 residues. The V gene end was trimmed by 1 base and the J gene end by 4 bases; junction bases not matched to a gene: 6. Written as DNA, the CDR3 is TGTGCCAGCAGCTTAGCCCAGCGGGGGCGATACGAGCAGTACTTC. This gives the protein CASSLAQRGRYEQYF.

V and J are TRBV7-8 and TRBJ2-3; 9 bases are a match to TRBD2. V lost 0 bases and J lost 12; bases outside the gene matches: 4. The CDR3 sequence is 13 residues long. The V gene's germline CDR1 is SGHVS and CDR2 FQNEAQ. The CDR3 DNA is TGTGCCAGCAGCTTAGCCGGGACTAGCATTCAGTATTTT. Translated, it gives CASSLAGTSIQYF.

About this clone itself: At one of its ends the junction is not consistent with the germline gene, which may arise from a read error. This chain joins TRBV27 and TRBJ2-5, with 7 positions matching TRBD2. CDR1 MNHEY and CDR2 SMNVEV come from the germline V gene (reference sequence). The CDR3 consists of 15 residues. The CDR3 coding sequence is TGTGCCAGCAGTCCAAGACTAGCCAACCACGAGACCCAGTACTTC. It translates to CASSPRLANHETQYF.